The 12 T cell receptor beta chains below were found in one sample sequenced in a study of radiotherapy plus CTLA-4 blockade in lung cancer. Sequencing was performed with immunoSEQ multiplex PCR; in TCRdb, only in-frame clones are kept and a portion is missing. The table shows 30,000 to 35,000 clones, with 80% to 90% occurring only once. This material consisted of peripheral blood, taken from a patient treated with radiotherapy plus ipilimumab. Receptors originate from a human donor with non-small cell lung cancer that progressed on radiotherapy plus ipilimumab.

About this clone itself: Other DNA sequences in the sample encode the same CDR3. The chain joins TRBV9 to TRBJ2-3; 9 bases fit TRBD2. CDR3 size: 16 residues. Germline V gene lookup returns CDR1 SGDLS and CDR2 YYNGEE. The ends lost 0 bases at V and 3 bases at J; junction bases unmatched: 5. The CDR3 region has the DNA TGTGCCAGCAGCGTAGAGGCGGGGGGGCCGACAGATACGCAGTATTTT. It translates to CASSVEAGGPTDTQYF.

This chain uses TRBV10-3 with TRBJ2-1, with a tentative D call TRBD2 (5 bases). Trimming shortened V by 7 bases and J by 6 bases, and 22 bases separated the two germline ends. CDR3 size: 16 residues. CDR1 and CDR2 (germline): ENHRY, SYGVKD. Written as DNA, the CDR3 is TGTGCCATCAAGATCCGACCGGCGGGTGGTAGCAATGAGCAGTTCTTC. Protein: CAIKIRPAGGSNEQFF.

This sequence joins TRBV10-2 and TRBJ2-2; D is uncertain. Looked up from germline, CDR1 is WSHSY and CDR2 is SAAADI. V was trimmed by 0 bases and J by 6 bases, leaving 5 bases between them. The CDR3 is 13 amino acids. The CDR3 DNA follows: TGCGCCAGCAGTGAGTCAGCATCCGGGGAGCTGTTTTTT. Protein sequence: CASSESASGELFF.

The J gene is TRBJ1-2, the V gene TRBV6-1; D possibly corresponds to TRBD1 (6 bases). The CDR3 consists of 13 residues. Trimming took off 0 bases at V and 8 bases at J, with 10 bases between the two ends. Germline CDR1 is MNHNS and CDR2 is SASEGT. The DNA for the CDR3 is TGTGCCAGCAGTGAAGCGCAGGGGACAGGCTACACCTTC. Protein product: CASSEAQGTGYTF.

This clone was found once. The chain recombines TRBV4-3 with TRBJ2-1; 7 bases agree with TRBD2. The germline gives CDR1 LGHNA, CDR2 YSLEER. The ends lost 0 bases at V and 12 bases at J; junction bases unmatched: 17. The CDR3 consists of 17 residues. DNA for the CDR3: TGCGCCAGCAGCCAAGACGGCCTAGCGGTCCTGGGGGGTGGGCAGTTCTTC. Translation gives CASSQDGLAVLGGGQFF.

This clone showed up just a few times. V gene TRBV5-1 combines with J gene TRBJ2-5; TRBD2 might be the D (6 bases). CDR1 is SGHRS, CDR2 YFSETQ, per germline. V was shortened by 0 bases and J by 3 bases, with 6 bases between the two germline ends. This CDR3 region has 13 residues. This chain's CDR3 is CASSLGLEETQYF. The DNA for the CDR3 is TGCGCCAGCAGCTTGGGACTAGAAGAGACCCAGTACTTC.

The chain links TRBV11-2 to TRBJ2-5; D remains unclear. Looked up from germline, CDR1 is SGHAT and CDR2 is FQNNGV. Trimming took off 1 base at V and 5 bases at J, with 8 bases between the two ends. This CDR3 spans 13 amino acids. The CDR3 loop is CASSLGQVETQYF. CDR3 bases: TGTGCCAGCAGCTTAGGGCAGGTGGAGACCCAGTACTTC.

The chain recombines TRBV18 with TRBJ1-1, with D tentatively TRBD1 (5 bases). This CDR3 spans 14 amino acids. Germline V gene data show CDR1 as KGHSH and CDR2 as LQKENI. The V and J ends lost 1 base and 3 bases respectively, with 9 bases between them. CDR3 loop: CASSPQGPYTEAFF. DNA for the CDR3: TGTGCCAGCTCACCACAGGGGCCGTACACTGAAGCTTTCTTT.

This clone was counted a few times. The V and J genes are TRBV6-1 and TRBJ1-1; 7 bases match TRBD1. The length of the CDR3 is 15 residues. Losses at the gene ends were 10 bases for V and 0 bases for J; bases not matched to a gene: 11. Germline V gene lookup returns CDR1 MNHNS and CDR2 SASEGT. The CDR3 loop is CATTRTGGMNTEAFF. The CDR3 nucleotides are TGTGCCACCACAAGGACAGGCGGAATGAACACTGAAGCTTTCTTT.

The CDR3 loop is CASSRWGVGNEQFF. The CDR3 DNA sequence: TGTGCCAGCAGCCGGTGGGGGGTGGGCAATGAGCAGTTCTTC. V gene TRBV4-2 combines with J gene TRBJ2-1; TRBD2 is a possible D gene (6 bases). The germline V and J ends were trimmed by 4 bases and 6 bases, with 13 bases remaining between them. CDR1 is LGHNA and CDR2 is YNFKEQ in the germline V gene. This CDR3 contains 14 residues.

The genes are TRBV19 and TRBJ2-3; possibly TRBD2 for D (6 bases). Trimming took 7 bases from V and 3 from J, leaving 8 bases between them. Germline V gene lookup returns CDR1 LNHDA and CDR2 SQIVND (reference sequence). The CDR3 consists of 12 residues. The CDR3 DNA sequence: TGTGCCAGTATCAGCGGGACAGATACGCAGTATTTT. Protein: CASISGTDTQYF.

The chain couples TRBV7-2 to TRBJ1-2; TRBD1 aligns across 7 bases. Germline V gene data show CDR1 as SGHTA and CDR2 as FQGNSA. This CDR3 region has 12 residues. V was clipped by 5 bases and J by 8 bases; unmatched bases: 5. This CDR3 reads CASSLQGKGYTF. The DNA of the CDR3 is TGTGCCAGCAGCCTACAGGGGAAGGGCTACACCTTC.